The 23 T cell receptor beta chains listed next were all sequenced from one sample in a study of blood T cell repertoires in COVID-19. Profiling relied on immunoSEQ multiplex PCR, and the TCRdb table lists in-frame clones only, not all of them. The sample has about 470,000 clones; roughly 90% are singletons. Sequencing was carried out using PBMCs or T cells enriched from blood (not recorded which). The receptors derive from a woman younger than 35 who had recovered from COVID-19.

The CDR3 reads CASSVGDSEAFF. DNA for the CDR3: TGTGCCAGCAGCGTAGGAGACAGTGAAGCTTTCTTT. The chain employs TRBV9 and TRBJ1-1; D might be TRBD1 (5 bases). V was shortened by 0 bases and J by 7 bases, with 7 bases between the two germline ends. Germline V gene sequence: CDR1 SGDLS, CDR2 YYNGEE. The CDR3 totals 12 residues.

DNA for the CDR3: TGTGCCAGCAGGGCTCCCCCTGACAGGGGGGTGCATAATTCACCCCTCCACTTT. As protein: CASRAPPDRGVHNSPLHF. The chain recombines TRBV28 with TRBJ1-6; 9 bases match TRBD1. The V gene's germline CDR1 is MDHEN and CDR2 SYDVKM. This CDR3 region has 18 residues. V was pared by 6 bases and J by 5 bases, with 14 bases of the junction left unmatched.

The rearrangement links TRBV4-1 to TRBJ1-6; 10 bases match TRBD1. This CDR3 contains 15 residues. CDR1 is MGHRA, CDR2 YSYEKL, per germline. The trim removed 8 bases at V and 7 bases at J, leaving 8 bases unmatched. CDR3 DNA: TGCGCCAGCGGGACCCCGGGACAGGGGAATTCACCCCTCCACTTT. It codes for CASGTPGQGNSPLHF.

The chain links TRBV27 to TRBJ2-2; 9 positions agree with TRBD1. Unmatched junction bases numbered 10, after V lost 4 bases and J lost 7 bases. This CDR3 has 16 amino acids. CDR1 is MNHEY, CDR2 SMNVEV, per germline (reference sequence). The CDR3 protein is CASSSTWDRAGGELFF. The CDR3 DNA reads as TGTGCCAGCAGTTCCACCTGGGACAGGGCTGGCGGGGAGCTGTTTTTT.

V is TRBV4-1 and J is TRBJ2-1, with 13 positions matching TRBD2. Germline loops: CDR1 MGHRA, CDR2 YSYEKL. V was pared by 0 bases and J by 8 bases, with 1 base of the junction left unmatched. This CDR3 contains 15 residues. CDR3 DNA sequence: TGCGCCAGCAGCCAAGAACTAGCGGGGGGGCATGAGCAGTTCTTC. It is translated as CASSQELAGGHEQFF.

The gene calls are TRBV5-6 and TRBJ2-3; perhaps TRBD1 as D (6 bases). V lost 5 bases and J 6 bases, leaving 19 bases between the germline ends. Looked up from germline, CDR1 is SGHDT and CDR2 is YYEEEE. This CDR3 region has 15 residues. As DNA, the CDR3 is TGTGCCAGCAGTGGCTCCGCGGCAGGGGAGGATACGCAGTATTTT. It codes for CASSGSAAGEDTQYF.

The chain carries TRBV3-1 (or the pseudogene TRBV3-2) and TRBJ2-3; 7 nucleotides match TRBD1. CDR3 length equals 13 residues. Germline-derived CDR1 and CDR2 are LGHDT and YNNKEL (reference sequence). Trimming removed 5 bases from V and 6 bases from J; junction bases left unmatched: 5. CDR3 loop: CASSTYRGDTQYF. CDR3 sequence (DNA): TGTGCCAGCAGCACTTACAGGGGCGATACGCAGTATTTT.

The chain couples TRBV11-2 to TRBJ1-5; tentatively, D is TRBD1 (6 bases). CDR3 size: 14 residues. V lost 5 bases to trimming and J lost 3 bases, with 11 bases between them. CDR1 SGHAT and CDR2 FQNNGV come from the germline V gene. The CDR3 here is CASSATGLNQPQHF. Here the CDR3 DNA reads TGTGCCAGCAGCGCCACAGGGCTCAATCAGCCCCAGCATTTT.

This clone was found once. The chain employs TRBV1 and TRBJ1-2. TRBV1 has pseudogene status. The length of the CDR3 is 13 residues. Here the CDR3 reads CTSSPDGGYGYTF. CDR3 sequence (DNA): TGCACCAGCAGCCCCGACGGGGGGTATGGCTACACCTTC.

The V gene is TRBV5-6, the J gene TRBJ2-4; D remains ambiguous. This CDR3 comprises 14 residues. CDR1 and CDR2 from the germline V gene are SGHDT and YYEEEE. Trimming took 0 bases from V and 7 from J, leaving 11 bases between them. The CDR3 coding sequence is TGTGCCAGCAGCTTGGACCTAGAGGTGAACATTCAGTACTTC. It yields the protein CASSLDLEVNIQYF. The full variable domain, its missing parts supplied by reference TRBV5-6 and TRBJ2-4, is DAGVTQSPTHLIKTRGQQVTLRCSPKSGHDTVSWYQQALGQGPQFIFQYYEEEERQRGNFPDRFSGHQFPNYSSELNVNALLLGDSALYLCASSLDLEVNIQYFGAGTRLSVL.

CDR3 coding DNA: TGTGCCAGCAGTTTGCCTCAGGGGGGTGCCCCCTACGAGCAGTACTTC. Translating it yields CASSLPQGGAPYEQYF. The chain joins TRBV28 to TRBJ2-7; maybe TRBD1 (7 bases). CDR3 length equals 16 residues. Germline values: CDR1 MDHEN, CDR2 SYDVKM. With 3 bases removed from V and 2 bases from J, the gap between germline ends came to 17 bases.

The CDR3 protein is CASSQLATNQETQYF. The CDR3 DNA sequence: TGTGCCAGCAGCCAACTAGCGACCAACCAAGAGACCCAGTACTTC. V usage is TRBV3-1 (or the pseudogene TRBV3-2) and J usage is TRBJ2-5; D is perhaps TRBD2 (6 bases). CDR1 and CDR2 (germline): LGHDT, YNNKEL (reference sequence). The CDR3 has 15 amino acids. V lost 2 bases and J lost 0, with 10 bases in between.

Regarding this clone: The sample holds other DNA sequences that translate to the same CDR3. CDR3 sequence reads: CSVGGLNTEAFF. Written as DNA, the CDR3 is TGCAGCGTTGGCGGGTTGAACACTGAAGCTTTCTTT. This chain links TRBV29-1 with TRBJ1-1; D unresolved. The CDR3 totals 12 residues. V dropped 4 bases and J dropped 0 bases, with 6 bases sitting between them. Germline V gene sequence: CDR1 SQVTM, CDR2 ANQGSEA.

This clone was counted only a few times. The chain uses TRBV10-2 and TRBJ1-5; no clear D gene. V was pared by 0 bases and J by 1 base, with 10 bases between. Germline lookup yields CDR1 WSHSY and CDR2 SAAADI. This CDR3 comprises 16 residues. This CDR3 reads CASSESGGLSNQPQHF. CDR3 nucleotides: TGCGCCAGCAGTGAGTCGGGAGGCTTGAGCAATCAGCCCCAGCATTTT.

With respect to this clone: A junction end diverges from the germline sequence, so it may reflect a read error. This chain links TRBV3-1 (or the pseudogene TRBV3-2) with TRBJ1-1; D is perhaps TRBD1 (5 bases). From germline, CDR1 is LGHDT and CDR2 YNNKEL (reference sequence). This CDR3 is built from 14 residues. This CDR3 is CASSQDLIGTGAFF. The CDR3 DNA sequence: TGTGCCAGCAGCCAAGATCTTATAGGGACTGGAGCTTTCTTT.

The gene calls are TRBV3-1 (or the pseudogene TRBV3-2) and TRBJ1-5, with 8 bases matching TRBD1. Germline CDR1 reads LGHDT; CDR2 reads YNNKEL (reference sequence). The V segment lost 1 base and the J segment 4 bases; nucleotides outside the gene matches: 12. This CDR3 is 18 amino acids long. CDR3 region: CASSQGPVTGDRNQPQHF. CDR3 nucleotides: TGTGCCAGCAGCCAAGGGCCCGTGACAGGGGACCGTAATCAGCCCCAGCATTTT.

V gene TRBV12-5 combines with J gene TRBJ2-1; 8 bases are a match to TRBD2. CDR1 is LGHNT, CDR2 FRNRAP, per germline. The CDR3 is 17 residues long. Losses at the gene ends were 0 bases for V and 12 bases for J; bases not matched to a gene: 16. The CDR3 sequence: CASGLVPGGGRATGQFF. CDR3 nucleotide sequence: TGTGCTAGTGGTTTGGTCCCGGGCGGGGGGCGAGCAACTGGGCAGTTCTTC.

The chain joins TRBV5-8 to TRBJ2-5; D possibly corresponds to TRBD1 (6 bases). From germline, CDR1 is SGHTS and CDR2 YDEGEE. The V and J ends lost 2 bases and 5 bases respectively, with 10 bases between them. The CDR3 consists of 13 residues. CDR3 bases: TGTGCCAGCAGCTTTGAACAGGGCGAGACCCAGTACTTC. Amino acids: CASSFEQGETQYF.

The CDR3 DNA reads TGTGCCAGCAGCTTAAACAGATTAGGGGTGGACGCTGAAGCTTTCTTT. Its protein product is CASSLNRLGVDAEAFF. The chain employs TRBV7-2 and TRBJ1-1, with D possibly TRBD1 on 5 matching bases. V was pared by 2 bases and J by 6 bases, with 19 bases between. The CDR3 contains 16 residues. In germline, CDR1 is SGHTA, CDR2 FQGNSA.

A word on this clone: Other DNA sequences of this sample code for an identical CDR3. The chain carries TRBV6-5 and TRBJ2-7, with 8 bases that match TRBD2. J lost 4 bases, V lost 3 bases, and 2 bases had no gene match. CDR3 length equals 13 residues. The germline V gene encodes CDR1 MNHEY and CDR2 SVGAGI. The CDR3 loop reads CASSYTGGYEQYF. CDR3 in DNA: TGTGCCAGCAGTTATACGGGGGGGTACGAGCAGTACTTC.

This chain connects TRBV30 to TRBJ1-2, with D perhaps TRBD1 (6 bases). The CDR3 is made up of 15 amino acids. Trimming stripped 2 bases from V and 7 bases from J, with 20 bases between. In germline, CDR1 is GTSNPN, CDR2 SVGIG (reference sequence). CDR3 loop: CAWSRITGGPSGYTF. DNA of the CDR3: TGTGCCTGGAGTAGGATAACGGGGGGGCCCTCTGGCTACACCTTC. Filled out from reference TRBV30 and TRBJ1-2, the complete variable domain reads SQTIHQWPATLVQPVGSPLSLECTVEGTSNPNLYWYRQAAGRGLQLLFYSVGIGQISSEVPQNLSASRPQDRQFILSSKKLLLSDSGFYLCAWSRITGGPSGYTFGSGTRLTVV.

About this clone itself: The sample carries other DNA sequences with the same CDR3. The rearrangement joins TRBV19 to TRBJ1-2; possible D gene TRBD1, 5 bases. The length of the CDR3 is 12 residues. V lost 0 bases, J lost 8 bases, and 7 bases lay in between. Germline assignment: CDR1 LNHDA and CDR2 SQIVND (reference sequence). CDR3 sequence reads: CASSIERGGYTF. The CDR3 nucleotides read TGTGCCAGTAGTATAGAAAGGGGCGGCTACACCTTC. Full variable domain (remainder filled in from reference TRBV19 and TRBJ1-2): DGGITQSPKYLFRKEGQNVTLSCEQNLNHDAMYWYRQDPGQGLRLIYYSQIVNDFQKGDIAEGYSVSREKKESFPLTVTSAQKNPTAFYLCASSIERGGYTFGSGTRLTVV.

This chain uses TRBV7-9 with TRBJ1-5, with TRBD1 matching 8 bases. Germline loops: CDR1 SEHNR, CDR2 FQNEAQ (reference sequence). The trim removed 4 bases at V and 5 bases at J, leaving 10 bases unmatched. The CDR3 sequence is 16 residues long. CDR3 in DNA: TGTGCCAGCAGCTACGACAGGGGCCCCAGGGATCAGCCCCAGCATTTT. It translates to CASSYDRGPRDQPQHF.